Listed below are T cell receptor beta chains from one sample, sequenced in a study of monozygotic twins with inflammatory bowel disease. TCRdb derives one entry per CDR3 protein from the 5' RACE reads, leaving out DNA. This sample lists hundreds of thousands of distinct CDR3 sequences; its ten largest clones have 2% to 2.5%. The sequenced sample consisted of blood. The receptors were sampled from a human donor with ulcerative colitis or Crohn's disease, or a healthy co-twin of an affected twin (not recorded which). Each CDR3 is given with its conserved first and last residue.

TRBV5-1	TRBJ2-5	CASSQAVRAGQETRYF
TRBV7-2	TRBJ1-1	CASSLTTYTEAFF
TRBV28	TRBJ2-7	CASSRTTDSPSSYEQYF
TRBV20-1	TRBJ1-1	CSASNPMNTEAFF
TRBV11-2	TRBJ2-1	CASSSGLAGGPVINEQFF
TRBV11-2	TRBJ2-1	CASSLVSGTYNEQFF
TRBV13	TRBJ2-3	CASSLSPGLGLTDTQYF
TRBV28	TRBJ1-1	CASSLSFGWDRYSPEAFF
TRBV7-2	TRBJ2-7	CASSLERDYEQYF
TRBV6-1	TRBJ2-1	CASSPRTSGEYNEQFF
TRBV11-2	TRBJ2-3	CASSFGTSGRASTDTQYF
TRBV7-8	TRBJ2-1	CASSPLLTSGGAHEQFF
TRBV5-1	TRBJ2-3	CASSLRFSGREVTDTQYF
TRBV18	TRBJ1-1	CPSSLTMNTEAFF
TRBV2	TRBJ2-1	CASKDRDNEQFF
TRBV20-1	TRBJ2-7	CSAVGLAGYEQYF
TRBV14	TRBJ2-2	CASSPVLAGDTGELFF
TRBV7-2	TRBJ2-3	CASSLAGDGSRRDTQYF
TRBV24-1	TRBJ2-1	CATSNRGTGNEQFF
TRBV7-2	TRBJ2-5	CASSSGQVRETQYF
TRBV3-1	TRBJ2-5	CASGTRQGIQETQYF
TRBV3-1	TRBJ2-1	CASSQAGFKFDEQFF
TRBV6-6	TRBJ1-2	CASNTVGAYYGYTF
TRBV3-1	TRBJ2-3	CASSLRGAADTQYF
TRBV28	TRBJ2-7	CASSWGLPSYEQYF